This TCR beta chain was recorded in a study of blood T cell repertoires in COVID-19. Per germline, CDR1 SGHAT and CDR2 FQNNGV. Unmatched junction bases numbered 8, after V lost 2 bases and J lost 5 bases. The CDR3 is made up of 16 amino acids. This clone was seen a single time. Method: immunoSEQ multiplex PCR; TCRdb's copy keeps in-frame clones and lacks some. The sample lists hundreds of thousands of clones; about 90% were seen once. Participants came from roughly 23 US areas, aged about 18 to 95 years. Participants had their cohort set by participant-reported clinical history. The chain is built from TRBV11-2 and TRBJ2-5; 10 bases are a match to TRBD2. The TCR comes from a woman in her forties or fifties who had been exposed to COVID-19. Sequencing was done on a sample of PBMCs or T cells enriched from blood (not recorded which). In DNA, the CDR3 is TGTGCCAGCAGCTTATTGGTAGCGGGGGGAGTTGAGACCCAGTACTTC. It translates to CASSLLVAGGVETQYF.